One sample yielded the 27 T cell receptor beta chains listed below, sequenced in a study of T-cell memory formation after mild COVID-19. TCRdb analysed the 5' RACE reads with MiXCR anew, one entry per CDR3 protein. The sample shows 250,000 or so distinct CDR3 sequences, around 17% of them seen only once. The source material was PBMCs or a T cell subset sorted from them (not recorded which). These receptors all come from a man aged 18-30 years who had mild COVID-19 (a few samples of this study predate the infection). Cell type and time point are not known.

This clonotype was counted between two and nine times. This chain joins TRBV10-3 and TRBJ2-7, with a weak D call TRBD1 (6 bases). The CDR3 consists of 16 residues. The germline CDR1 and CDR2 sequences are ENHRY and SYGVKD. V dropped 0 bases and J dropped 5 bases, with 17 bases sitting between them. The CDR3 protein is CAISESGRGIVHEQYF. The CDR3 coding sequence is TGTGCCATCAGTGAGTCTGGCAGGGGAATAGTCCACGAGCAGTACTTC.

The V and J genes are TRBV20-1 and TRBJ1-5, with D unclear. Per the germline V gene, CDR1 is DFQATT and CDR2 is SNEGSKA (reference sequence). This CDR3 has 13 amino acids. V lost 3 bases, J lost 9 bases, and 15 bases lay in between. Written as DNA, the CDR3 is TGCAGTGCTAGTCCCAGCTTATCCTTGCCCCAGCATTTT. Its protein is CSASPSLSLPQHF.

This clonotype was seen a handful of times. The chain is built from TRBV5-1 and TRBJ1-1, with TRBD1 identical over 7 bases. V dropped 2 bases and J dropped 6; count of bases not matched to a gene: 7. Germline V gives CDR1 SGHRS, CDR2 YFSETQ. CDR3 length: 14 residues. The CDR3 nucleotides are TGCGCCAGCAGCTTCATACAGGGGAGCGCTGAAGCTTTCTTT. Residues: CASSFIQGSAEAFF.

The chain recombines TRBV20-1 with TRBJ2-1; D assignment may be TRBD1 or TRBD2 (5 bases each). CDR1 is DFQATT and CDR2 is SNEGSKA in the germline V gene (reference sequence). The CDR3 is 14 residues long. Between the trimmed V and J ends, which lost 6 bases and 2 bases, there was a span of 14 bases. In DNA form, the CDR3 reads TGCAGTGCGGGACGCGGGCCCGCCTACAATGAGCAGTTCTTC. As protein: CSAGRGPAYNEQFF.

J is TRBJ1-1 and V is TRBV9, with D unresolved. V dropped 0 bases and J dropped 0 bases, with 6 bases sitting between them. Germline values: CDR1 SGDLS, CDR2 YYNGEE. The length of the CDR3 is 14 residues. Here the CDR3 reads CASSVGNMNTEAFF. The CDR3 DNA follows: TGTGCCAGCAGCGTAGGGAACATGAACACTGAAGCTTTCTTT.

V and J are TRBV29-1 and TRBJ2-7; D gene ambiguous. Trimming took 7 bases from V and 1 from J, leaving 14 bases between them. The CDR3 is made up of 13 amino acids. CDR1 is SQVTM, CDR2 ANQGSEA, per germline. This CDR3 reads CSAEGPGSYEQYF. The CDR3 nucleotides read TGCAGCGCGGAAGGACCGGGTTCCTACGAGCAGTACTTC.

This clonotype has more than one count but fewer than ten. The J gene is TRBJ2-3, the V gene TRBV12-3 or TRBV12-4; the match to TRBD1 covers 7 bases. The CDR3 runs to 15 residues. V was pared by 6 bases and J by 2 bases, with 8 bases of the junction left unmatched. CDR3 sequence reads: CASRGRQGITDTQYF. The DNA of the CDR3 is TGTGCCAGCAGGGGACGACAGGGTATCACAGATACGCAGTATTTT.

This clonotype turned up a few times. V is TRBV7-8 and J is TRBJ2-2, with D tentatively TRBD1 (5 bases). There are 13 residues in the CDR3. Germline-derived CDR1 and CDR2 are SGHVS and FQNEAQ. Deletions cut 5 bases from V and 6 bases from J, with 10 bases between. CDR3 protein: CASSHQGPGELFF. The CDR3 nucleotides read TGTGCCAGCAGCCATCAGGGTCCCGGGGAGCTGTTTTTT.

CDR3 amino acids: CASSPGQGAAGANVLTF. The CDR3 nucleotides are TGCGCCAGCAGCCCTGGACAGGGGGCGGCAGGGGCCAACGTCCTGACTTTC. The rearrangement joins TRBV5-1 to TRBJ2-6, with 11 nucleotides matching TRBD1. CDR3 length: 17 residues. Germline V CDR1 and CDR2: SGHRS, YFSETQ. V lost 4 bases, J lost 4 bases, and 7 bases stayed unmatched.

This clonotype has a handful of counts. This chain's CDR3 is CASSQDPVPDRVLNTEAFF. The CDR3 coding sequence is TGCGCCAGCAGCCAAGATCCGGTTCCGGACAGGGTCCTGAACACTGAAGCTTTCTTT. The gene calls are TRBV4-3 and TRBJ1-1; 8 bases align to TRBD1. The V gene's germline CDR1 is LGHNA and CDR2 YSLEER. This CDR3 comprises 19 residues. V was clipped by 0 bases and J by 0 bases; unmatched bases: 12.

This clonotype came up once. The V call is TRBV5-6, the J call TRBJ2-5; 10 bases map to TRBD1. The CDR3 covers 16 residues. With 4 bases clipped from V and 5 bases from J, the junction kept 11 bases outside the gene matches. Germline CDR1 and CDR2: SGHDT and YYEEEE. The CDR3 sequence is CASSGPGQGISETQYF. The CDR3 coding sequence is TGTGCCAGCAGCGGACCGGGACAGGGGATCTCGGAGACCCAGTACTTC.

The rearrangement links TRBV7-9 to TRBJ1-2; 7 nucleotides match TRBD1. CDR1 is SEHNR, CDR2 FQNEAQ, per germline (reference sequence). Trimming removed 5 bases from V and 4 bases from J; junction bases left unmatched: 7. The CDR3 length is 14 residues. The CDR3 DNA follows: TGTGCCAGCAGCCCAACAGGGGAAGGCTATGGCTACACCTTC. Amino acid sequence: CASSPTGEGYGYTF.

This clonotype was found a few times. The chain couples TRBV12-3 or TRBV12-4 to TRBJ2-6; D is perhaps TRBD1 (5 bases). Trimming cost V 6 bases and J 2 bases, with 11 bases left between them. This CDR3 region has 15 residues. CDR3 amino acids: CASSLGAAGANVLTF. CDR3 nucleotides: TGTGCCAGCAGCCTAGGGGCGGCTGGGGCCAACGTCCTGACTTTC.

This clonotype occurred a few times. The V and J genes are TRBV12-3 or TRBV12-4 and TRBJ2-7; D unresolved. This CDR3 is built from 12 residues. Trimming cost V 4 bases and J 6 bases, with 10 bases left between them. Here the CDR3 reads CASSSPPAEQYF. DNA for the CDR3: TGTGCCAGCAGTTCCCCCCCCGCCGAGCAGTACTTC.

This clonotype came up a few times. V gene TRBV20-1 combines with J gene TRBJ1-2; D unclear. Germline V gene sequence: CDR1 DFQATT, CDR2 SNEGSKA (reference sequence). The CDR3 contains 11 residues. Trimming took 8 bases from V and 2 from J, leaving 9 bases between them. The CDR3: CSLAPNYGYTF. CDR3 DNA sequence: TGCAGTTTAGCGCCAAACTATGGCTACACCTTC.

This clonotype was counted between two and nine times. The chain uses TRBV20-1 and TRBJ2-4; D may be TRBD1 (6 bases). Trimming took 6 bases from V and 0 from J, leaving 9 bases between them. The CDR3 loop spans 13 amino acids. Germline V gene lookup returns CDR1 DFQATT and CDR2 SNEGSKA (reference sequence). In nucleotides, the CDR3 is TGCAGTGCGCGGACAGTAGCCAAAAACATTCAGTACTTC. This gives the protein CSARTVAKNIQYF.

This clonotype was seen a handful of times. The rearrangement uses TRBV2 and TRBJ2-1, with TRBD2 matching over 9 bases. This CDR3 comprises 13 residues. The germline CDR1 and CDR2 sequences are SNHLY and FYNNEI. V shed 8 bases and J 4 bases; nucleotides not matched to a gene: 3. The CDR3 is CASGTSYYNEQFF. The CDR3 DNA reads TGTGCCAGCGGGACTAGCTATTACAATGAGCAGTTCTTC.

This chain uses TRBV5-1 with TRBJ2-1, with 10 bases lining up with TRBD2. The CDR3 is made up of 15 amino acids. The trim removed 4 bases at V and 8 bases at J, leaving 9 bases unmatched. Germline V gene data show CDR1 as SGHRS and CDR2 as YFSETQ. The CDR3 region has the DNA TGCGCCAGCAGCGCGAGCGGGGGGGCGGTCTATGAGCAGTTCTTC. Protein product: CASSASGGAVYEQFF.

The V gene is TRBV7-3, the J gene TRBJ1-1; a weak D match, TRBD1 (5 bases). Germline V gene lookup returns CDR1 SGHTA and CDR2 FQGTGA. Trimming took off 5 bases at V and 10 bases at J, with 17 bases between the two ends. CDR3 length: 13 residues. CDR3 nucleotides: TGTGCCAGCAGCGCCCAGGTAGGGGCAGGAGCTTTCTTT. Translating gives CASSAQVGAGAFF.

The CDR3 DNA reads as TGTGCCAGCAGCTTTGGCGCCGGGACAGGTTTCTACGAGCAGTACTTC. Residues: CASSFGAGTGFYEQYF. The chain uses TRBV7-9 and TRBJ2-7; 8 bases line up with TRBD1. The trim removed 3 bases at V and 3 bases at J, leaving 10 bases unmatched. Germline V gene sequence: CDR1 SEHNR, CDR2 FQNEAQ (reference sequence). The CDR3 runs 16 residues.

The genes are TRBV6-5 and TRBJ2-7, with 7 bases fitting TRBD1. The CDR3 is 11 residues long. Germline V gene sequence: CDR1 MNHEY, CDR2 SVGAGI. V gave up 4 bases and J gave up 7 bases; unmatched junction bases: 1. In nucleotides, the CDR3 is TGTGCCAGCAGTTGGGACAGAGAGCAGTACTTC. Amino acids: CASSWDREQYF.

The chain couples TRBV7-2 to TRBJ2-7, with 7 bases identical to TRBD1. Trimming removed 5 bases from V and 6 bases from J; junction bases left unmatched: 7. There are 13 residues in the CDR3. The germline V gene has CDR1 SGHTA and CDR2 FQGNSA. Here the CDR3 DNA reads TGTGCCAGCAGCATCCGACAGGGCGGCGAGCAGTACTTC. Amino acids: CASSIRQGGEQYF.

This clonotype was seen at least ten times. The V call is TRBV5-1, the J call TRBJ2-1, with 12 bases aligning to TRBD2. The CDR3 length is 17 residues. The germline CDR1 and CDR2 sequences are SGHRS and YFSETQ. After removal of 4 bases from V and 0 bases from J, the junction contained 5 bases not matched to a gene. CDR3 loop: CASSPGLAGSSYNEQFF. For the CDR3, the DNA is TGCGCCAGCAGCCCCGGACTAGCGGGGAGCTCCTACAATGAGCAGTTCTTC.

The genes are TRBV5-1 and TRBJ2-5; 8 bases map to TRBD2. The V segment lost 4 bases and the J segment 4 bases; nucleotides outside the gene matches: 15. The CDR3 has 17 amino acids. Germline V gene data show CDR1 as SGHRS and CDR2 as YFSETQ. The CDR3 reads CASSAGSSGRRGETQYF. The CDR3 DNA follows: TGCGCCAGCAGCGCTGGGTCTAGCGGGCGAAGAGGAGAGACCCAGTACTTC.

This clonotype was seen ten or more times. The J gene is TRBJ2-7, the V gene TRBV19; TRBD1 agrees at 9 bases. CDR1 and CDR2 (germline): LNHDA, SQIVND (reference sequence). CDR3 length: 14 amino acids. V lost 7 bases and J lost 5; bases outside the gene matches: 9. The CDR3 region is CASNTGQGTHEQYF. The DNA of the CDR3 is TGTGCCAGTAACACCGGACAGGGGACCCACGAGCAGTACTTC.

The sample holds a few counts of this clonotype. The V call is TRBV10-3, the J call TRBJ1-6; possibly TRBD1 for D (5 bases). The CDR3 length is 17 residues. The germline gives CDR1 ENHRY, CDR2 SYGVKD. Trimming shortened V by 0 bases and J by 0 bases, and 9 bases separated the two germline ends. Here the CDR3 reads CAISESRGGSYNSPLHF. DNA for the CDR3: TGTGCCATCAGTGAGTCTAGGGGAGGCTCCTATAATTCACCCCTCCACTTT.

V usage is TRBV12-3 or TRBV12-4 and J usage is TRBJ1-2, with 8 bases fitting TRBD1. V gave up 5 bases and J gave up 6 bases; unmatched junction bases: 17. The CDR3 loop spans 17 amino acids. The CDR3 sequence: CASSPRRVDRVGHGYTF. The CDR3 bases are TGTGCCAGCAGTCCCCGTCGGGTGGACAGGGTCGGTCATGGCTACACCTTC.